These T cell receptor beta chains were read from a single sample in a study of early T cells in non-severe SARS-CoV-2 infection. Via MiXCR, TCRdb re-called the 5' RACE reads, giving one row per CDR3 protein. In the table there are nearly 30,000 distinct CDR3 sequences, roughly 5.1% of which are singletons. Sample: whole blood. These receptors came from an adult who was a healthcare worker with PCR-confirmed SARS-CoV-2 infection or an uninfected control (not recorded which). The CDR3 runs from the conserved cysteine through the conserved F or W. The D gene is left open where the match is weak. The size entry is marked missing in some rows and otherwise reads once, few, many or a size class.

abundance	v_gene	j_gene	d_gene	CDR3aa	CDR3nt
few	TRBV19	TRBJ1-5	-	CASSIPFAEVTNQPQHF	TGTGCCAGTAGTATTCCGTTTGCCGAGGTGACCAATCAGCCCCAGCATTTT
many	TRBV6-1	TRBJ2-5	-	CASKDSGKQETQYF	TGTGCCAGCAAGGACTCTGGGAAACAAGAGACCCAGTACTTC
many	TRBV18	TRBJ1-6	-	CASSQQSYNSPLHF	TGTGCCAGCTCACAACAGAGTTATAATTCACCCCTCCACTTT
many	TRBV7-9	TRBJ2-2	-	CASSFLAGELFF	TGTGCCAGCAGCTTTTTAGCCGGGGAGCTGTTTTTT
-	TRBV7-6	TRBJ1-2	-	CASSLRPQANYGYTF	TGTGCCAGCAGCTTAAGGCCACAGGCTAACTATGGCTACACCTTC
many	TRBV12-3/TRBV12-4	TRBJ2-6	-	CASSYSSGANVLTF	TGTGCCAGCAGTTACAGCTCTGGGGCCAACGTCCTGACTTTC
many	TRBV20-1	TRBJ2-7	TRBD2	CSARGLAGYEQYF	TGCAGTGCTAGGGGACTAGCGGGCTACGAGCAGTACTTC
many	TRBV12-3/TRBV12-4	TRBJ2-2	-	CATNGVLGTGELFF	TGTGCCACCAACGGGGTTCTTGGGACCGGGGAGCTGTTTTTT
many	TRBV6-2/TRBV6-3	TRBJ2-2	-	CASSQGPATGELFF	TGTGCCAGCAGTCAAGGACCAGCCACCGGGGAGCTGTTTTTT
-	TRBV29-1	TRBJ2-2	-	CSVVWQLNTGELFF	TGCAGCGTTGTGTGGCAGTTGAACACCGGGGAGCTGTTTTTT
-	TRBV6-5	TRBJ2-5	-	CASSLRTGWRAQYF	TGTGCCAGCAGTTTGAGGACTGGGTGGAGGGCCCAGTACTTC
many	TRBV6-5	TRBJ2-1	TRBD2	CASSARGGYNEQFF	TGTGCCAGCAGTGCCCGGGGGGGGTACAATGAGCAGTTCTTC
-	TRBV5-6	TRBJ2-1	-	CASSRWVDNEQFF	TGTGCCAGCAGCCGGTGGGTTGACAATGAGCAGTTCTTC
many	TRBV5-1	TRBJ2-4	-	CASSLTGNKNIQYF	TGCGCCAGCAGCTTGACCGGGAACAAAAACATTCAGTACTTC
many	TRBV18	TRBJ2-7	TRBD2	CASSPRRGAGIKYEQYF	TGTGCCAGCTCACCGAGGCGGGGAGCGGGGATTAAGTACGAGCAGTACTTC
many	TRBV29-1	TRBJ2-5	TRBD1	CSVVGTGGGETQYF	TGCAGCGTTGTAGGGACAGGGGGAGGGGAGACCCAGTACTTC
many	TRBV18	TRBJ1-1	TRBD1	CASSPRTGSTEAFF	TGTGCCAGCTCACCAAGGACAGGGAGCACTGAAGCTTTCTTT
many	TRBV18	TRBJ1-3	-	CASSPNPPRSGNTIYF	TGTGCCAGCTCACCAAACCCCCCCCGCTCTGGAAACACCATATATTTT
many	TRBV7-2	TRBJ2-7	-	CASSLGPGTIYEQYF	TGTGCCAGCAGCTTAGGTCCAGGGACCATATACGAGCAGTACTTC
many	TRBV7-2	TRBJ1-1	-	CASSLVRTEAFF	TGTGCCAGCAGCTTAGTGAGGACTGAAGCTTTCTTT
many	TRBV12-3/TRBV12-4	TRBJ2-5	-	CASSLGAGAETQYF	TGTGCCAGCAGTTTAGGAGCGGGCGCGGAGACCCAGTACTTC
many	TRBV7-2	TRBJ1-1	-	CASSLVREYTEAFF	TGTGCCAGCAGCTTAGTCCGGGAATACACTGAAGCTTTCTTT
many	TRBV5-1	TRBJ2-7	-	CASSYGRPDSYEQYF	TGCGCCAGCAGCTACGGACGCCCTGATAGCTACGAGCAGTACTTC
-	TRBV6-6	TRBJ2-2	TRBD2	CASSIAGGPTGELFF	TGTGCCAGCAGTATAGCGGGGGGCCCGACCGGGGAGCTGTTTTTT
many	TRBV5-1	TRBJ1-1	-	CASRNLNTEAFF	TGCGCCAGCAGAAACCTGAACACTGAAGCTTTCTTT
many	TRBV11-2	TRBJ2-1	-	CASSLEIEHNEQFF	TGTGCCAGCAGCTTAGAAATCGAACACAATGAGCAGTTCTTC
many	TRBV6-5	TRBJ2-7	-	CASSYSGQGYEQYF	TGTGCCAGCAGTTACTCAGGCCAGGGTTACGAGCAGTACTTC
many	TRBV6-5	TRBJ1-2	-	CASSNYRPLGNLYGYTF	TGTGCCAGCAGTAACTACAGGCCGCTGGGAAATCTCTATGGCTACACCTTC
many	TRBV25-1	TRBJ1-1	-	CASSSGAMAFF	TGTGCCAGCAGTTCAGGAGCGATGGCTTTCTTT
many	TRBV4-2	TRBJ2-3	TRBD2	CASTSGFSTDTQYF	TGTGCCAGCACTAGCGGGTTTAGCACAGATACGCAGTATTTT
many	TRBV29-1	TRBJ1-1	-	CSVRGTTEAFF	TGCAGCGTTCGTGGAACCACTGAAGCTTTCTTT
-	TRBV7-2	TRBJ1-6	-	CASSLTAGYGSPLHF	TGTGCCAGCAGCTTAACTGCAGGTTACGGGTCACCCCTCCACTTT
many	TRBV10-3	TRBJ2-2	-	CAISVRGTGELFF	TGTGCCATCAGTGTCAGGGGAACCGGGGAGCTGTTTTTT
-	TRBV4-3	TRBJ2-3	-	CASSQDGGTSGTDTQYF	TGCGCCAGCAGCCAAGACGGCGGTACAAGCGGCACAGATACGCAGTATTTT
many	TRBV18	TRBJ2-1	TRBD2	CASSPRLAGAYNEQFF	TGTGCCAGCTCACCTCGACTAGCGGGGGCCTACAATGAGCAGTTCTTC
few	TRBV27	TRBJ2-6	TRBD1	CAISLNRGAGANVLTF	TGTGCCATCAGTTTAAACAGGGGTGCTGGGGCCAACGTCCTGACTTTC